Sequencing of this TCR beta chain was carried out in a study of blood T cells in healthy people across ages. Study-level points and caveats: The diversity estimates, figures obtained from one million T cells, were considered underestimates. Long-lived donors carried more naive CD4+ cells and greater diversity than aged donors.

This clonotype was counted only a few times. Its antigen is not identified. Primers used in a second PCR of roughly 6 to 11 cycles were a sample-barcoded 5' primer and a J-beta primer mix. TCRdb processed the 5' RACE reads anew with MiXCR; each CDR3 protein has one entry. The sample has about 1,800,000 distinct CDR3 sequences; about 30% are singletons. CDR1 is MDHEN and CDR2 is SYDVKM in the germline V gene. CDR3 length: 16 amino acids. Between the trimmed V and J ends, which lost 2 bases and 0 bases, there was a span of 11 bases. The chain joins TRBV28 to TRBJ2-4; a weak D match, TRBD1 (6 bases). The origin of this receptor is a woman aged 30 to 39 in good health. Sample: blood. This CDR3 reads CASSLGTGLAKNIQYF. The CDR3 bases are TGTGCCAGCAGTTTAGGTACAGGGCTAGCCAAAAACATTCAGTACTTC.